This TCR beta chain was retrieved from a study of CD8 T cells in ankylosing spondylitis. This clonotype was found a few times. Between the trimmed V and J ends, which lost 9 bases and 2 bases, there was a span of 13 bases. Per germline, CDR1 LNHDA and CDR2 SQIVND (reference sequence). The CDR3 contains 13 residues. Quantitative barcoded 5'-RACE was used to prepare TCR beta libraries. Via MiXCR, TCRdb re-called the 5' RACE reads, giving one row per CDR3 protein. The sample yields hundreds of thousands of distinct CDR3 sequences, 20% to 25% seen once. V is TRBV19 and J is TRBJ2-5; no clear D. This clonotype originated in a male donor with ankylosing spondylitis or in good health (not recorded which). The sample taken for sequencing was blood, either unsorted or a sorted T cell fraction (not recorded which). In DNA form, the CDR3 reads TGTGCCAGCTCACGGGCCCAACAAGAGACCCAGTACTTC. Protein: CASSRAQQETQYF.